This T cell receptor (beta chain) was recorded in a study of T-cell reconstitution after alpha-beta-depleted transplantation in children (TCRdb year 2016). General notes on the study: T-cell immune reconstitution after TCRalphabeta/CD19-depleted allogeneic hematopoietic cell transplantation in children was quantitatively tracked in the study by means of TCR repertoire profiling. Overall study outcomes, separate from this receptor: In some patients, the high TCRbeta diversity seen at day 60 was put down to recipient T cells and intrathymic progenitors that had survived conditioning. Over the following months the frequencies of hyperexpanded clones went down, and after one year T-cell counts and TCRbeta diversity were mostly credited to newly produced T cells. The apparently early alphabetaT-cell count recovery about two months after transplant was reportedly dependent on only several hundred rapidly expanded clones derived from non-depleted graft cells.

The CDR3 sequence holds 16 residues, the cysteine and phenylalanine included. Only CDR3 DNA is held: 48 bases, read in frame from base 1. At the junction V is shortened by 2 bases and J by 9 bases, with 20 bases in between. The meaning of the sample's treatment or condition label: allogeneic hematopoietic cell transplantation with graft depleted of TCRalphabeta T cells and CD19 B cells. Transplant recipients were children who received TCRalphabeta/CD19-depleted allogeneic hematopoietic cell grafts. Libraries were constructed by PCR. TCRdb records Illumina HiSeq 2500 as the sequencer. Molecular barcoding was employed in the preparation of TCR libraries, with unique molecular identifiers being used to normalize TCRbeta repertoire quantification. TCRdb applied fastp at Q25 and MiXCR to the public reads, then kept only in-frame beta chains. Identical CDR3 proteins give one entry, which carries the most common genes and DNA. For this sample there are 500,000 to 750,000 distinct CDR3 sequences; roughly 30% appear just once. The biggest ten clones account for about 35% of the sample.

As to this clonotype: Its antigen target is currently unknown. It has no much larger one-base neighbor in the sample; base qualities were not kept.

The sample consisted of PBMCs, taken before TCRalphabeta/CD19-depleted stem cell transplant. The rearrangement combines TRBV12-3 or TRBV12-4 with TRBJ2-4; the D region possibly corresponds to TRBD1 (6 bases align). The clonotype originates from a boy under two years old with Wiskott-Aldrich syndrome, due to receive a stem cell transplant. The DNA reads as follows: TGTGCCAGCAGTTTAACTACAGGGACGTTTGAAAGCATTCAGTACTTC. This sequence encodes CASSLTTGTFESIQYF.